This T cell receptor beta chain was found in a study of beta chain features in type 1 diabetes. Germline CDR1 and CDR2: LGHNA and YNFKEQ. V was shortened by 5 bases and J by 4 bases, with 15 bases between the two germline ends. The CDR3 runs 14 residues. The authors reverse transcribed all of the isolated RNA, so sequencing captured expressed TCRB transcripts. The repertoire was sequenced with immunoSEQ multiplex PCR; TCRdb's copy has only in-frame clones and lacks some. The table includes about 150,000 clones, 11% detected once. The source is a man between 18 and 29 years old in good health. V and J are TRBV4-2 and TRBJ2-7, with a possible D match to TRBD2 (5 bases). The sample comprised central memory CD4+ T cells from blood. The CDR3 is CASSLEAGEYEQYF. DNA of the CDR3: TGTGCCAGCAGCTTGGAGGCAGGTGAATACGAGCAGTACTTC.